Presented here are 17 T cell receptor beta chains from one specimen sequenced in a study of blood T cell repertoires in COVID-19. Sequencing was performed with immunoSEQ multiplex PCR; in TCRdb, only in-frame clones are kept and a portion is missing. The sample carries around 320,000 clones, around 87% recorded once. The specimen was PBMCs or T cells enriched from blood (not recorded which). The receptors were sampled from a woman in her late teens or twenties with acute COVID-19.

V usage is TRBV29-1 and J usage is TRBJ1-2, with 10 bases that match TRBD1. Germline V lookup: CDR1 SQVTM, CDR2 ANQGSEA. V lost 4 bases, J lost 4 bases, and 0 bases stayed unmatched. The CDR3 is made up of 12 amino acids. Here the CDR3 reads CSVGTGGYGYTF. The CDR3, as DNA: TGCAGCGTTGGGACAGGGGGCTATGGCTACACCTTC.

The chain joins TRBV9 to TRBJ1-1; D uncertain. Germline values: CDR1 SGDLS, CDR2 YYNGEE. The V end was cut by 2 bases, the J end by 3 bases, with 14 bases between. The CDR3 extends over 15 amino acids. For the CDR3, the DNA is TGTGCCAGCAGCGTTCGGAGCCTAGATGACACTGAAGCTTTCTTT. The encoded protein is CASSVRSLDDTEAFF. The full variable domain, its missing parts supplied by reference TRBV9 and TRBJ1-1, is DSGVTQTPKHLITATGQRVTLRCSPRSGDLSVYWYQQSLDQGLQFLIQYYNGEERAKGNILERFSAQQFPDLHSELNLSSLELGDSALYFCASSVRSLDDTEAFFGQGTRLTVV.

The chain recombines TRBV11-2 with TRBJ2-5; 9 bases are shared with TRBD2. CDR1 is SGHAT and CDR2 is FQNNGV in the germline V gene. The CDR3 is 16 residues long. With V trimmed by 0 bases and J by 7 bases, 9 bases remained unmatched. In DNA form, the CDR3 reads TGTGCCAGCAGCTTAGACTCTAGCGGGGTCGGGTTGACCCAGTACTTC. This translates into CASSLDSSGVGLTQYF.

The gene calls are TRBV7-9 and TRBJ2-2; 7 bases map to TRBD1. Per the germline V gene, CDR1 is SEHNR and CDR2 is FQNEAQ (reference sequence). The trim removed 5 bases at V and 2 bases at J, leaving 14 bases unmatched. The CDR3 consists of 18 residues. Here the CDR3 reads CASSPPGGQSFNTGELFF. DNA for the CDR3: TGTGCCAGCAGCCCCCCAGGGGGACAGTCCTTTAACACCGGGGAGCTGTTTTTT.

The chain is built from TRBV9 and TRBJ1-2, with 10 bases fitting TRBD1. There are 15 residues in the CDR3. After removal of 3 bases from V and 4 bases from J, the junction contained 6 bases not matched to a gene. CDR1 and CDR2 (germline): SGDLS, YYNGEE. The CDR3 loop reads CASSARDRGLYGYTF. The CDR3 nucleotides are TGTGCCAGCAGCGCCCGGGACAGGGGCCTCTATGGCTACACCTTC.

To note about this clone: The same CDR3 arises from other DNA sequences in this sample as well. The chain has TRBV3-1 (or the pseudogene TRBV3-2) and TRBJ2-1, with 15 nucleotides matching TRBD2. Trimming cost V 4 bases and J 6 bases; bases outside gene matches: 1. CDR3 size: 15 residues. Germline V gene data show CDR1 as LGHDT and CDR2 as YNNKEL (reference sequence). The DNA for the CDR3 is TGTGCCAGCAGCCCGGGACTAGCGGGAGGCAATGAGCAGTTCTTC. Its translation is CASSPGLAGGNEQFF.

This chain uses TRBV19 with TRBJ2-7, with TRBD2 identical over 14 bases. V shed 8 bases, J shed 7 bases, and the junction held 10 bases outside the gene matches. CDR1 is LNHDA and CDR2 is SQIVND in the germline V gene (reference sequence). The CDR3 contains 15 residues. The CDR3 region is CASRQGLAGGREQYF. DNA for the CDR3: TGTGCCAGTCGCCAAGGACTAGCGGGAGGTCGGGAGCAGTACTTC.

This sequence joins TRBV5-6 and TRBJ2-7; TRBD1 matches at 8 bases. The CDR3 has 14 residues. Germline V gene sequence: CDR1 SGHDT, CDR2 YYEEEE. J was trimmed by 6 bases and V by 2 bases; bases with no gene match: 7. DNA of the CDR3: TGTGCCAGCAGCTTCGGGACAGGTGAACGCGAGCAGTACTTC. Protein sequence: CASSFGTGEREQYF.

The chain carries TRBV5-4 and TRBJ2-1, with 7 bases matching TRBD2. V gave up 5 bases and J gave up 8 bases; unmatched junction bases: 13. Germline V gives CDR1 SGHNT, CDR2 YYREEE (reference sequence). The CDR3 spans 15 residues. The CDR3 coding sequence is TGTGCCAGCAGTGGGAGCGGGAAGGGGAGGGATGAGCAGTTCTTC. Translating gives CASSGSGKGRDEQFF.

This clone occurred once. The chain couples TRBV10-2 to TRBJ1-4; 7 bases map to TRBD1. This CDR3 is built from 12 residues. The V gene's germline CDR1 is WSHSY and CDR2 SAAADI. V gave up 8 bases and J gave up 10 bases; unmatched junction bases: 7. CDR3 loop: CASGTVEGKLFF. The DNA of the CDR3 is TGCGCCAGCGGGACAGTGGAGGGAAAACTGTTTTTT.

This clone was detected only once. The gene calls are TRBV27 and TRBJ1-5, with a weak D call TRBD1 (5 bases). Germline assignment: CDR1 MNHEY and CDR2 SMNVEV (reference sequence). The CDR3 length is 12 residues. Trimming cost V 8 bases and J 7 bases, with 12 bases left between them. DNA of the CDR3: TGTGCCAGCCGGGGCGGGGGACAGCCCCAGCATTTT. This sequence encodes CASRGGGQPQHF.

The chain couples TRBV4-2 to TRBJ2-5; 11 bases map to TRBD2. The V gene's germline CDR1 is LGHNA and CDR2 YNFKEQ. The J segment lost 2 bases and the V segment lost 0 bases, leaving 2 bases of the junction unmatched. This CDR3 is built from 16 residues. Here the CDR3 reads CASSQDLAGGQETQYF. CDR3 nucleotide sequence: TGTGCCAGCAGCCAAGACCTAGCGGGAGGACAAGAGACCCAGTACTTC.

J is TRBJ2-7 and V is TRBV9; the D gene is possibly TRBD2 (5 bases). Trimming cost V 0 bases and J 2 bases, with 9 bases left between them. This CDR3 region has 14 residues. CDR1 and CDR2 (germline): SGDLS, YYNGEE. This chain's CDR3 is CASSVAEGPYEQYF. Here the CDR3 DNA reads TGTGCCAGCAGCGTAGCCGAGGGTCCCTACGAGCAGTACTTC.

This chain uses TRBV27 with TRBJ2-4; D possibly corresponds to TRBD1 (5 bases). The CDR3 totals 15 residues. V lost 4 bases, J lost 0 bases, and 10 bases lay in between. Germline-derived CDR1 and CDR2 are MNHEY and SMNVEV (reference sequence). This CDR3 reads CASSSTVLAKNIQYF. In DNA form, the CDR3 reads TGTGCCAGCAGTTCGACAGTTCTAGCCAAAAACATTCAGTACTTC.

The CDR3 DNA reads TGTGCCAGCAGCTCGACAGGGGGCTCTACCAATGAGCAGTTCTTC. It encodes CASSSTGGSTNEQFF. This rearrangement joins TRBV7-3 to TRBJ2-1, with TRBD1 matching over 10 bases. Germline V gene data show CDR1 as SGHTA and CDR2 as FQGTGA. J gave up 6 bases and V 4 bases, and 6 bases lay outside the gene matches. The CDR3 runs 15 residues.

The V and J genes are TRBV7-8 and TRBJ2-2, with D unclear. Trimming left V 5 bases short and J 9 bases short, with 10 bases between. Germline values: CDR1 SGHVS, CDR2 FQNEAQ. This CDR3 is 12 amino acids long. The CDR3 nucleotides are TGTGCCAGCAGCCCCCCAGGCCGGGAGCTGTTTTTT. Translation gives CASSPPGRELFF.

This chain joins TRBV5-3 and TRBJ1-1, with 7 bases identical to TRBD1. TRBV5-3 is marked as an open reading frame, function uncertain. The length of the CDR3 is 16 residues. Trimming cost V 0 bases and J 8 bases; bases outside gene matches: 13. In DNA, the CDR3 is TGTGCCAGAAGCTTGGTAGCCCCCCCACAGGGGATCGAAGCTTTCTTT. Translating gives CARSLVAPPQGIEAFF.